This entry concerns a single TCR beta chain. Its antigen remains unidentified. Profiling that covered TCR beta VDJ and CDR3 relied on genomic DNA as its template. TCRdb re-derived calls from the reads in MiXCR, one entry per CDR3 protein. The top ten hold about 1.7% of the sample, which has more than 150,000 distinct CDR3 sequences, under 50% seen once. This entry comes from a study of CD8+CD57+ T cells in acquired aplastic anemia. General study results and limits: Roughly 31 CD8+ CDR3 sequences occurred in both the patients and the controls.

Before being chosen for sequencing, patients had shown CD8+CD57+ cell expansion by flow cytometry. Severe acquired aplastic anemia was the diagnosis recorded for all patients. No patient had been given any therapy when blood was sampled. V lost 9 bases and J 4 bases, leaving 19 bases between the germline ends. This CDR3 contains 15 residues. Looked up from germline, CDR1 is LNHNV and CDR2 is YYDKDF (reference sequence). Sequencing input: sorted CD4+, CD8+, or CD8+CD57+ T cells (not recorded which) from PBMCs. The sequence was obtained from a human donor with aplastic anemia. The rearrangement links TRBV15 to TRBJ1-3; tentatively, D is TRBD1 (5 bases). Here the CDR3 DNA reads TGTGCCACAGTTACACAGGAGCATAACGGAAACACCATATATTTT. It translates to CATVTQEHNGNTIYF.